These 10 T cell receptor beta chains originate from one sample sequenced in a study of control samples from healthy donors and cancer patients. The protocol was immunoSEQ multiplex PCR, while the TCRdb copy is restricted to in-frame clones and leaves out a portion. The data hold over 100,000 clones, with around 90% observed a single time. The sequenced material came from blood. Receptors were obtained from a man aged 35-49 years in good health.

The chain uses TRBV15 and TRBJ2-3; TRBD2 matches at 10 bases. This CDR3 is 17 amino acids long. V was pared by 1 base and J by 1 base, with 5 bases of the junction left unmatched. The V gene's germline CDR1 is LNHNV and CDR2 YYDKDF (reference sequence). The CDR3 DNA is TGTGCCACCAGCAGAGTTCAGCGGGGGGGCGGCACAGATACGCAGTATTTT. This gives the protein CATSRVQRGGGTDTQYF. Filled out from reference TRBV15 and TRBJ2-3, the complete variable domain reads DAMVIQNPRYQVTQFGKPVTLSCSQTLNHNVMYWYQQKSSQAPKLLFHYYDKDFNNEADTPDNFQSRRPNTSFCFLDIRSPGLGDTAMYLCATSRVQRGGGTDTQYFGPGTRLTVL.

The genes are TRBV5-1 and TRBJ2-5; 7 nucleotides line up with TRBD1. The CDR3 runs 15 residues. J gave up 0 bases and V 0 bases, and 2 bases lay outside the gene matches. Germline values: CDR1 SGHRS, CDR2 YFSETQ. The CDR3 loop is CASSLDRGYQETQYF. The CDR3 coding sequence is TGCGCCAGCAGCTTGGACAGGGGTTACCAAGAGACCCAGTACTTC.

The chain employs TRBV9 and TRBJ2-1, with a weak D call TRBD2 (5 bases). Germline V gene data show CDR1 as SGDLS and CDR2 as YYNGEE. The CDR3 contains 16 residues. Trimming removed 1 base from V and 0 bases from J, with 11 bases in between. In DNA, the CDR3 is TGTGCCAGCAGCGTATTACCGGGGAGCTCCTACAATGAGCAGTTCTTC. Translation: CASSVLPGSSYNEQFF.

This chain connects TRBV5-1 to TRBJ2-7; no definite D call. In germline, CDR1 is SGHRS, CDR2 YFSETQ. V dropped 0 bases and J dropped 4 bases, with 14 bases sitting between them. CDR3 length: 15 amino acids. The DNA for the CDR3 is TGCGCCAGCAGCTTGGGAGGCACCCTGAGATACGAGCAGTACTTC. It codes for CASSLGGTLRYEQYF.

The chain carries TRBV5-1 and TRBJ1-6; D call uncertain. There are 15 residues in the CDR3. Germline-derived CDR1 and CDR2 are SGHRS and YFSETQ. With 2 bases removed from V and 7 bases from J, the gap between germline ends came to 13 bases. CDR3 amino acids: CASSFDSGFNSPLHF. CDR3 sequence (DNA): TGCGCCAGCAGCTTTGATTCCGGGTTCAATTCACCCCTCCACTTT.

The chain links TRBV2 to TRBJ2-3; 7 positions agree with TRBD1. The germline V gene has CDR1 SNHLY and CDR2 FYNNEI. This CDR3 is 15 amino acids long. Losses at the gene ends were 6 bases for V and 2 bases for J; bases not matched to a gene: 8. In DNA, the CDR3 is TGTGCCAGCAGCGACTGGACAGGTTACACAGATACGCAGTATTTT. Encoded protein: CASSDWTGYTDTQYF.

This chain links TRBV27 with TRBJ1-2; 7 bases fit TRBD1. CDR3 size: 13 residues. Trimming cost V 7 bases and J 5 bases; bases outside gene matches: 7. Per germline, CDR1 MNHEY and CDR2 SMNVEV (reference sequence). CDR3 in DNA: TGTGCCAGCAAAACCGGGACAGATTATGGCTACACCTTC. Protein sequence: CASKTGTDYGYTF.

V and J are TRBV27 and TRBJ1-2; D is ambiguous. CDR1 is MNHEY and CDR2 is SMNVEV in the germline V gene (reference sequence). Trimming left V 3 bases short and J 7 bases short, with 18 bases between. The CDR3 sequence is 15 residues long. CDR3 nucleotide sequence: TGTGCCAGCAGTTTCGCTCGAGAGGGAGGGAGTGGCTACACCTTC. It yields the protein CASSFAREGGSGYTF.

The rearrangement uses TRBV11-2 and TRBJ2-2; no reliable D call. Germline loops: CDR1 SGHAT, CDR2 FQNNGV. This CDR3 contains 13 residues. The V end was cut by 8 bases, the J end by 6 bases, with 13 bases between. The DNA of the CDR3 is TGTGCCAGCCGCTCCGTCGGCCCCGGGGAGCTGTTTTTT. This codes for CASRSVGPGELFF.

This clone occurred many times. The chain carries TRBV19 and TRBJ2-7; the D gene is possibly TRBD2 (6 bases). Germline assignment: CDR1 LNHDA and CDR2 SQIVND (reference sequence). This CDR3 is 14 amino acids long. V was trimmed by 3 bases and J by 5 bases, leaving 14 bases between them. The CDR3 spells CASSISGLSNEQYF. In DNA, the CDR3 is TGTGCCAGTAGTATTTCGGGACTTAGCAACGAGCAGTACTTC.